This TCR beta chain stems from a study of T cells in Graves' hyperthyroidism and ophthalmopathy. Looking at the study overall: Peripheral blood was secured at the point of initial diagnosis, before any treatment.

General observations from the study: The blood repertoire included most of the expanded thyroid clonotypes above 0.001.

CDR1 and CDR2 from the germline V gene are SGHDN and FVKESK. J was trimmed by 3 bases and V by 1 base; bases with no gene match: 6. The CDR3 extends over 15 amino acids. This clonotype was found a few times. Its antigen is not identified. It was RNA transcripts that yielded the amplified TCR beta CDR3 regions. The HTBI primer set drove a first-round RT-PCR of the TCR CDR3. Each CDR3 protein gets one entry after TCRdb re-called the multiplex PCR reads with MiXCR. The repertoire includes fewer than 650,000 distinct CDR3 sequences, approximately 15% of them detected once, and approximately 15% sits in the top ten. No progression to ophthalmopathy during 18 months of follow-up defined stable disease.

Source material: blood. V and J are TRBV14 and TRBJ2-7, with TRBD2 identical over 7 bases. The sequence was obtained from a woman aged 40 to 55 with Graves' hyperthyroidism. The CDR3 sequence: CASSQVETSHYEQYF. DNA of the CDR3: TGTGCCAGCAGCCAAGTAGAGACTAGCCACTACGAGCAGTACTTC.